The source of this T cell receptor beta chain is a study of T cells in Graves' hyperthyroidism and ophthalmopathy. The study, taken as a whole, reports: Stable hyperthyroidism and ophthalmopathy were separated using 13 V-J signatures.

This clonotype was seen a few times. Its antigen is undetermined. One end of the junction varies from germline; a read error may be responsible. The PBMCs were sourced from fresh peripheral blood (more than 8.5 ml). CDR1 and CDR2 (germline): DFQATT, SNEGSKA (reference sequence). CDR3 size: 12 residues. The TCR beta CDR3 regions underwent amplification using RNA transcripts as the source. The primer set for the first-round RT-PCR of the TCR CDR3 was HTBI. TCRdb called the multiplex PCR reads again in MiXCR, with one record for every CDR3 protein. The sample has 300,000 to 450,000 distinct CDR3 sequences, roughly 25% seen once.

This chain joins TRBV20-1 and TRBJ2-7; D is possibly TRBD1 (5 bases). The TCR sequence derives from a man between 50 and 59 years old with Graves' hyperthyroidism. The sequenced sample was blood. In DNA form, the CDR3 reads TGCGGTGCTAGAGATCAGGGCTACGAGCAGTACTTC. As protein: CGARDQGYEQYF.